This T cell receptor beta chain was sequenced in a study of OX40 agonist ivuxolimab in advanced cancers. TCRdb's copy holds only in-frame clones and misses some; the assay was immunoSEQ multiplex PCR. The table lists some 70,000 clones, just over 90% of them singletons, with 2% to 2.5% in the top ten. The ends lost 5 bases at V and 5 bases at J; junction bases unmatched: 2. Germline-derived CDR1 and CDR2 are MNHEY and SVGAGI. The CDR3 covers 14 residues. The source material was CD4+ or CD8+ T cells sorted from blood, sampled in a trial of the OX40 agonist ivuxolimab. The chain employs TRBV6-5 and TRBJ2-4; 11 bases are a match to TRBD1. This receptor was identified in an adult with an advanced solid tumor such as melanoma, head and neck, liver or kidney cancer. The CDR3 sequence is CASSKDRGQNIQYF. The CDR3 DNA reads as TGTGCCAGCAGTAAGGACAGGGGGCAAAACATTCAGTACTTC.